Listed here is a single TCR beta chain. Its antigen is unidentified. Via the markers CD45RO/CCR7/CD25/CD127/CD95/CD27, stem cell-like memory, regulatory, central memory and naive CD4+ cells were sorted. V shed 6 bases, J shed 1 base, and the junction held 5 bases outside the gene matches. This CDR3 is 14 amino acids long. Germline CDR1 and CDR2: SGHAT and FQNNGV. This entry belongs to a study of beta chain features in type 1 diabetes. Findings and caveats of the study: The naive, central memory and Treg TCRB repertoires showed an apparent similarity that was greater among patients than among healthy donors. Shortening of TCRB CDR3s, moderate but significant, appeared in all four CD4+ subsets of Type 1 diabetes patients.

Expressed TCRB transcripts were sequenced because the entire RNA isolate underwent reverse transcription. The average read count of naive, central memory and regulatory T cell samples was approximately 3.5 million. Repertoires were generated with immunoSEQ multiplex PCR, while TCRdb's copy carries only in-frame clones and drops some. The profile shows 680,000 or so clones, 15% to 17% of them singletons. The TCR was taken from a man younger than 35 in good health. The rearrangement joins TRBV11-2 to TRBJ2-5; 7 bases align to TRBD1. The source material was naive CD4+ T cells from blood. The CDR3 sequence is CASRSRTGQETQYF. The CDR3 DNA reads TGTGCCAGCAGGAGTAGGACAGGCCAAGAGACCCAGTACTTC.